The 21 T cell receptor beta chains listed next were all sequenced from one sample in a study of cytomegalovirus exposure and HLA in healthy donors. Use of 60 Vbeta and 13 Jbeta primers characterized the PCR. Libraries were prepared by immunoSEQ multiplex PCR; TCRdb keeps only in-frame clonotypes and omits some of them. This sample contains some 120,000 clones. Sequenced input: PBMCs. The origin of the receptors is a man aged 18 to 30 in good health and CMV-seronegative.

J is TRBJ2-5 and V is TRBV7-8; 8 bases are shared with TRBD2. CDR1 and CDR2 (germline): SGHVS, FQNEAQ. J gave up 4 bases and V 2 bases, and 0 bases lay outside the gene matches. The CDR3 has 13 amino acids. This CDR3 is CASSLLAGETQYF. CDR3 nucleotides: TGTGCCAGCAGCTTACTAGCGGGAGAGACCCAGTACTTC.

For this clone: The junction and the germline gene differ at one end; a read error may be behind it. V gene TRBV7-7 combines with J gene TRBJ1-4; TRBD1 aligns across 8 bases. Germline CDR1 SSHAT, CDR2 FNYEAQ (reference sequence). The CDR3 sequence is 15 residues long. CDR3 nucleotides: TGTGCTAGCAGCTTAGGGGACAGGACTAATGAAAAACTGTTTTTT. This encodes CASSLGDRTNEKLFF.

The rearrangement links TRBV5-6 to TRBJ2-7; D is unresolved. This CDR3 region has 15 residues. Germline V gene sequence: CDR1 SGHDT, CDR2 YYEEEE. V lost 3 bases, J lost 0 bases, and 13 bases lay in between. The CDR3 loop reads CASSSTGQSSYEQYF. DNA for the CDR3: TGTGCCAGCAGCTCAACTGGGCAGAGCTCCTACGAGCAGTACTTC.

The chain joins TRBV6-4 to TRBJ2-7; 8 bases match TRBD1. Germline lookup yields CDR1 MRHNA and CDR2 SNTAGT. The CDR3 has 15 residues. The V and J ends lost 2 bases and 4 bases, in that order; junction bases with no gene match: 7. The CDR3 loop is CASSDVGRGLYEQYF. CDR3 sequence (DNA): TGTGCCAGCAGTGACGTAGGCAGGGGGCTATACGAGCAGTACTTC.

The chain has TRBV15 and TRBJ2-7, with 8 nucleotides matching TRBD1. Losses at the gene ends were 3 bases for V and 2 bases for J; bases not matched to a gene: 6. Germline V gene data show CDR1 as LNHNV and CDR2 as YYDKDF (reference sequence). The CDR3 runs to 15 residues. CDR3 amino acids: CATSRGRQGTYEQYF. The CDR3 region has the DNA TGTGCCACCAGCAGGGGCCGACAGGGGACCTACGAGCAGTACTTC.

The chain is built from TRBV6-5 and TRBJ1-1; 8 nucleotides align to TRBD1. J was trimmed by 4 bases and V by 2 bases; bases with no gene match: 0. CDR1 and CDR2 (germline): MNHEY, SVGAGI. The CDR3 runs 13 residues. CDR3: CASSYGTGTEAFF. The CDR3 coding sequence is TGTGCCAGCAGTTACGGGACAGGCACTGAAGCTTTCTTT.

The genes are TRBV5-1 and TRBJ2-2, with D uncertain. The CDR3 is 11 residues long. Trimming shortened V by 3 bases and J by 6 bases, and 3 bases separated the two germline ends. Germline V lookup: CDR1 SGHRS, CDR2 YFSETQ. The CDR3 here is CASSSAGELFF. CDR3 in DNA: TGCGCCAGCAGCTCCGCCGGGGAGCTGTTTTTT.

The chain combines TRBV9 with TRBJ2-7, with TRBD2 identical over 10 bases. The length of the CDR3 is 15 residues. V dropped 3 bases and J dropped 3; count of bases not matched to a gene: 6. The V gene's germline CDR1 is SGDLS and CDR2 YYNGEE. CDR3 nucleotide sequence: TGTGCCAGCAGCGCAGGGACTAGCGTCGGCTACGAGCAGTACTTC. Encoded protein: CASSAGTSVGYEQYF. The entire variable domain, with the rest obtained from reference TRBV9 and TRBJ2-7, is as follows: DSGVTQTPKHLITATGQRVTLRCSPRSGDLSVYWYQQSLDQGLQFLIQYYNGEERAKGNILERFSAQQFPDLHSELNLSSLELGDSALYFCASSAGTSVGYEQYFGPGTRLTVT.

The chain joins TRBV7-2 to TRBJ2-1, with D perhaps TRBD2 (5 bases). Germline CDR1 is SGHTA and CDR2 is FQGNSA. V lost 3 bases, J lost 6 bases, and 9 bases lay in between. The CDR3 has 13 amino acids. DNA of the CDR3: TGTGCCAGCAGCTTCTTTAGCGTCAATGAGCAGTTCTTC. Translation: CASSFFSVNEQFF.

The chain employs TRBV28 and TRBJ2-7, with TRBD2 identical over 13 bases. The CDR3 runs to 17 residues. Germline assignment: CDR1 MDHEN and CDR2 SYDVKM. After removal of 5 bases from V and 0 bases from J, the junction contained 7 bases not matched to a gene. The CDR3 coding sequence is TGTGCCAGCAGTCTGGGACTAGCGGGAATACTCTCCTACGAGCAGTACTTC. It specifies CASSLGLAGILSYEQYF.

The chain couples TRBV2 to TRBJ2-1; D may be TRBD2 (6 bases). The V end was cut by 7 bases, the J end by 4 bases, with 14 bases between. Germline CDR1 is SNHLY and CDR2 is FYNNEI. The CDR3 spans 14 residues. Written as DNA, the CDR3 is TGTGCCAGCACTCTCGGACTACCGTACAATGAGCAGTTCTTC. As protein: CASTLGLPYNEQFF.

The chain carries TRBV27 and TRBJ2-7, with TRBD1 matching over 7 bases. The J segment lost 6 bases and the V segment lost 6 bases, leaving 11 bases of the junction unmatched. The CDR3 is 14 amino acids. The V gene's germline CDR1 is MNHEY and CDR2 SMNVEV (reference sequence). DNA of the CDR3: TGTGCCAGCAGCCCGCCGGGACAGAGAGCCGAGCAGTACTTC. It encodes CASSPPGQRAEQYF.

This chain connects TRBV5-1 to TRBJ2-5, with D possibly being TRBD1 (5 bases). The germline gives CDR1 SGHRS, CDR2 YFSETQ. The ends were cut back, 2 bases at V and 4 bases at J, with 18 bases in the middle. This CDR3 contains 16 residues. The CDR3 spells CASSFIGLQGSETQYF. The CDR3 region has the DNA TGCGCCAGCAGCTTTATCGGGCTGCAGGGCTCAGAGACCCAGTACTTC.

As concerns this clone: Mismatch with germline at one junction end may stem from a read error. This rearrangement joins TRBV30 to TRBJ2-7; the D gene is possibly TRBD2 (6 bases). The CDR3 covers 13 residues. Germline CDR1 is GTSNPN and CDR2 is SVGIG (reference sequence). In DNA form, the CDR3 reads TGTGGCTGGAGTGTATGGAGGGTCGGCGAGCAGTACTTC. Its protein product is CGWSVWRVGEQYF.

The rearrangement uses TRBV27 and TRBJ2-1; weak D call: TRBD1 (6 bases). V was pared by 6 bases and J by 1 base, with 22 bases between. CDR3 length: 18 residues. Germline CDR1 MNHEY, CDR2 SMNVEV (reference sequence). The CDR3 spells CASSYTGQPLLSYNEQFF. The CDR3 bases are TGTGCCAGCAGCTACACCGGACAGCCCCTTTTATCCTACAATGAGCAGTTCTTC.

The V call is TRBV6-5, the J call TRBJ1-4; 7 nucleotides align to TRBD1. CDR3 size: 15 residues. Trimming cost V 5 bases and J 4 bases; bases outside gene matches: 7. Germline assignment: CDR1 MNHEY and CDR2 SVGAGI. The DNA for the CDR3 is TGTGCCAGCAGTCGGAAACAGGGGAATAATGAAAAACTGTTTTTT. It yields the protein CASSRKQGNNEKLFF.

The genes are TRBV4-1 and TRBJ1-5; perhaps TRBD1 as D (6 bases). There are 16 residues in the CDR3. The V gene's germline CDR1 is MGHRA and CDR2 YSYEKL. Trimming shortened V by 0 bases and J by 4 bases, and 13 bases separated the two germline ends. The CDR3 reads CASSQDLQGRNQPQHF. For the CDR3, the DNA is TGCGCCAGCAGCCAAGACCTACAGGGCAGAAATCAGCCCCAGCATTTT.

The chain recombines TRBV30 with TRBJ2-3; 7 bases line up with TRBD2. Germline trimming cut 4 bases from V and 5 bases from J; bases unmatched to any gene: 6. The germline gives CDR1 GTSNPN, CDR2 SVGIG (reference sequence). The CDR3 runs 13 residues. The CDR3 spells CAWTRREGDTQYF. CDR3 DNA: TGTGCCTGGACCCGCAGGGAGGGAGATACGCAGTATTTT.

CDR3 in DNA: TGTGCCAGCAGCTTACACCCCCGCAGGGGGATCTACGAGCAGTACTTC. Translating gives CASSLHPRRGIYEQYF. The chain couples TRBV11-2 to TRBJ2-7, with 7 bases matching TRBD1. This CDR3 comprises 16 residues. Germline loops: CDR1 SGHAT, CDR2 FQNNGV. The V segment lost 2 bases and the J segment 3 bases; nucleotides outside the gene matches: 10.

A note on this clone: Here the CDR3 omits its conserved ending phenylalanine or tryptophan, so a read error is the likely source. Because the CDR3's place on the DNA is in doubt, the DNA is left out and the CDR3 is given as listed by TCRdb. V usage is TRBV6-1 and J usage is TRBJ1-1. Per germline, CDR1 MNHNS and CDR2 SASEGT. The CDR3 is 12 residues long, ends included. The CDR3 region is CASSAGGSSVIG.

The genes are TRBV7-2 and TRBJ2-5; 9 bases match TRBD1. The V gene's germline CDR1 is SGHTA and CDR2 FQGNSA. The CDR3 totals 14 residues. V dropped 5 bases and J dropped 2; count of bases not matched to a gene: 3. The DNA of the CDR3 is TGTGCCAGCAGCCCCGACAGGGGGCAAGAGACCCAGTACTTC. Translating it yields CASSPDRGQETQYF. Full variable domain (missing parts from reference TRBV7-2 and TRBJ2-5): GAGVSQSPSNKVTEKGKDVELRCDPISGHTALYWYRQSLGQGLEFLIYFQGNSAPDKSGLPSDRFSAERTGGSVSTLTIQRTQQEDSAVYLCASSPDRGQETQYFGPGTRLLVL.